These 20 T cell receptor beta chains share one sample of origin, sequenced in a study of technical replicates of blood from a few donors. Clones were read by immunoSEQ multiplex PCR, and TCRdb kept only the in-frame ones, dropping some. The sample has around 97,000 clones, around 96% seen once. The sequenced material came from T cells isolated from PBMCs. These receptors all stem from a human donor in good health.

The J gene is TRBJ2-1, the V gene TRBV30; 8 positions match TRBD2. J lost 6 bases, V lost 1 base, and 5 bases had no gene match. The germline gives CDR1 GTSNPN, CDR2 SVGIG (reference sequence). The CDR3 is 14 amino acids. The CDR3: CAWSGLRGVNEQFF. The DNA of the CDR3 is TGTGCCTGGAGTGGCCTGCGGGGGGTCAATGAGCAGTTCTTC.

This chain uses TRBV11-3 with TRBJ2-1, with 7 bases matching TRBD2. V was clipped by 0 bases and J by 3 bases; unmatched bases: 8. There are 17 residues in the CDR3. Per the germline V gene, CDR1 is SGHNT and CDR2 is YENEEA. The CDR3 DNA reads as TGTGCCAGCAGCTTAGAGGGGGGGAGGGCCCTCTACAATGAGCAGTTCTTC. Its translation: CASSLEGGRALYNEQFF. The full variable domain, with the rest looked up from reference TRBV11-3 and TRBJ2-1, is EAGVVQSPRYKIIEKKQPVAFWCNPISGHNTLYWYLQNLGQGPELLIRYENEEAVDDSQLPKDRFSAERLKGVDSTLKIQPAELGDSAVYLCASSLEGGRALYNEQFFGPGTRLTVL.

The CDR3 sequence is CAWSVPGLGAKNIQYF. CDR3 nucleotide sequence: TGTGCCTGGAGTGTTCCAGGGCTGGGGGCCAAAAACATTCAGTACTTC. This chain connects TRBV30 to TRBJ2-4; D perhaps matches TRBD1 (5 bases). CDR3 length equals 16 residues. Germline CDR1 is GTSNPN and CDR2 is SVGIG (reference sequence). With 0 bases removed from V and 1 base from J, the gap between germline ends came to 13 bases.

The chain employs TRBV6-5 and TRBJ2-7; 7 bases are a match to TRBD2. This CDR3 has 14 amino acids. Unmatched junction bases numbered 6, after V lost 5 bases and J lost 2 bases. Germline-derived CDR1 and CDR2 are MNHEY and SVGAGI. This CDR3 is CASSPPSGTYEQYF. The CDR3 DNA sequence: TGTGCCAGCAGTCCCCCTAGCGGAACCTACGAGCAGTACTTC.

This clone has a handful of counts. This chain connects TRBV27 to TRBJ1-1; D ambiguous. The CDR3 runs 13 residues. Trimming took 4 bases from V and 0 from J, leaving 6 bases between them. Germline assignment: CDR1 MNHEY and CDR2 SMNVEV (reference sequence). The CDR3, as DNA: TGTGCCAGCAGTTCCCAGATGAACACTGAAGCTTTCTTT. It codes for CASSSQMNTEAFF.

V is TRBV25-1 and J is TRBJ2-5; TRBD2 matches 11 bases. Per germline, CDR1 MGHDK and CDR2 SYGVNS. The length of the CDR3 is 16 residues. J lost 2 bases, V lost 7 bases, and 9 bases had no gene match. DNA of the CDR3: TGTGCCAGCACCCTAACGGGACTAGCGGTACAAGAGACCCAGTACTTC. Translated: CASTLTGLAVQETQYF.

The rearrangement links TRBV29-1 to TRBJ2-2; D is possibly TRBD1 (5 bases). V was cut by 7 bases and J by 4 bases, with 16 bases left in between. The CDR3 extends over 14 amino acids. Germline assignment: CDR1 SQVTM and CDR2 ANQGSEA. CDR3 in amino acids: CSARRQGSTGELFF. CDR3 in DNA: TGCAGCGCCAGAAGGCAGGGATCCACCGGGGAGCTGTTTTTT.

CDR3 in amino acids: CASSQQDRLVYGYTF. The CDR3 DNA reads TGTGCCAGCAGTCAACAAGACAGGCTAGTCTATGGCTACACCTTC. This rearrangement joins TRBV14 to TRBJ1-2; weak D call: TRBD1 (6 bases). The CDR3 consists of 15 residues. CDR1 is SGHDN, CDR2 FVKESK, per germline. Trimming took 6 bases from V and 4 from J, leaving 18 bases between them.

Here the CDR3 DNA reads TGCGCCAGCAGCTTGGTGATTGGCCCGCCTGAAGCTTTCTTT. Protein: CASSLVIGPPEAFF. V is TRBV5-1 and J is TRBJ1-1; unclear D gene. This CDR3 is built from 14 residues. Trimming removed 0 bases from V and 6 bases from J, with 12 bases in between. CDR1 and CDR2 (germline): SGHRS, YFSETQ.

This chain uses TRBV19 with TRBJ1-2, with a possible D match to TRBD1 (6 bases). Germline-derived CDR1 and CDR2 are LNHDA and SQIVND (reference sequence). This CDR3 has 14 amino acids. V lost 5 bases and J 8 bases, leaving 18 bases between the germline ends. This CDR3 reads CASSALDTGTGYTF. Here the CDR3 DNA reads TGTGCCAGTAGTGCATTGGACACAGGGACCGGCTACACCTTC.

This rearrangement joins TRBV4-2 to TRBJ2-7, with D tentatively TRBD1 (6 bases). V lost 0 bases and J 0 bases, leaving 12 bases between the germline ends. Germline CDR1 reads LGHNA; CDR2 reads YNFKEQ. This CDR3 contains 16 residues. The CDR3: CASSQEAQGPSYEQYF. CDR3 in DNA: TGTGCCAGCAGCCAAGAGGCACAGGGACCCTCCTACGAGCAGTACTTC.

The chain combines TRBV19 with TRBJ2-7, with D tentatively TRBD2 (6 bases). CDR1 and CDR2 (germline): LNHDA, SQIVND (reference sequence). Between the trimmed V and J ends, which lost 5 bases and 2 bases, there was a span of 19 bases. The CDR3 has 16 residues. DNA for the CDR3: TGTGCCAGTAGTGTGTCGGTTCGCGGGAATCCCTACGAGCAGTACTTC. Amino acids: CASSVSVRGNPYEQYF.

The rearrangement links TRBV9 to TRBJ2-3; maybe TRBD2 (6 bases). Germline CDR1 and CDR2: SGDLS and YYNGEE. The CDR3 has 14 residues. The V end was cut by 0 bases, the J end by 2 bases, with 7 bases between. CDR3 coding DNA: TGTGCCAGCAGCGTAGGCGGGGACACAGATACGCAGTATTTT. Residues: CASSVGGDTDTQYF.

The chain is built from TRBV6-5 and TRBJ2-3; 8 bases are shared with TRBD2. CDR3 size: 15 residues. Germline CDR1 MNHEY, CDR2 SVGAGI. The J segment lost 2 bases and the V segment lost 7 bases, leaving 8 bases of the junction unmatched. The CDR3 DNA reads TGTGCCAGCAAGGAGGAGCGGGAGATCACAGATACGCAGTATTTT. It is translated as CASKEEREITDTQYF.

The V and J genes are TRBV4-1 and TRBJ1-5; TRBD1 agrees at 8 bases. The CDR3 has 15 amino acids. From germline, CDR1 is MGHRA and CDR2 YSYEKL. Losses at the gene ends were 2 bases for V and 5 bases for J; bases not matched to a gene: 5. The CDR3 nucleotides read TGCGCCAGCAGCCAAACAGGGGGAAAGGATCAGCCCCAGCATTTT. Translating gives CASSQTGGKDQPQHF.

A few counts support this clone. The chain uses TRBV2 and TRBJ2-1; 8 bases map to TRBD2. Germline values: CDR1 SNHLY, CDR2 FYNNEI. The CDR3 extends over 14 amino acids. With V trimmed by 8 bases and J by 8 bases, 11 bases remained unmatched. The DNA for the CDR3 is TGTGCCAGCCTCCCGGGACTAGGCATTTATGAGCAGTTCTTC. Translation gives CASLPGLGIYEQFF.

The J gene is TRBJ1-1, the V gene TRBV12-5, with D perhaps matching TRBD1 (5 bases). Germline CDR1 and CDR2: LGHNT and FRNRAP. Trimming took 0 bases from V and 4 from J, leaving 15 bases between them. The length of the CDR3 is 16 residues. DNA of the CDR3: TGTGCTAGTGGTTTGGTAATTGGGAGGGGTCCCACTGAAGCTTTCTTT. Translated, it gives CASGLVIGRGPTEAFF.

The chain uses TRBV10-1 and TRBJ2-5; 10 positions match TRBD2. The V segment lost 7 bases and the J segment 1 base; nucleotides outside the gene matches: 9. Germline V gene sequence: CDR1 WNHNN, CDR2 SYGVQD (reference sequence). The CDR3 totals 16 residues. CDR3 sequence (DNA): TGCGCCAGCACAAACTATAGCGGGAGGCTCCAAGAGACCCAGTACTTC. Translated, it gives CASTNYSGRLQETQYF.

The V gene is TRBV4-3, the J gene TRBJ2-2; TRBD2 aligns across 10 bases. In germline, CDR1 is LGHNA, CDR2 YSLEER. V shed 1 base and J 6 bases; nucleotides not matched to a gene: 11. The CDR3 sequence is 18 residues long. The chain's CDR3 is CASSQGQGAGGPPGELFF. The CDR3 DNA is TGCGCCAGCAGCCAAGGGCAAGGAGCGGGAGGGCCTCCCGGGGAGCTGTTTTTT.

This chain uses TRBV7-3 with TRBJ2-2; 7 nucleotides agree with TRBD2. V lost 3 bases and J lost 5; bases outside the gene matches: 9. The CDR3 runs 16 residues. CDR1 and CDR2 (germline): SGHTA, FQGTGA. CDR3 region: CASSFLAAVETGELFF. CDR3 DNA sequence: TGTGCCAGCAGCTTCCTAGCGGCAGTAGAGACCGGGGAGCTGTTTTTT.